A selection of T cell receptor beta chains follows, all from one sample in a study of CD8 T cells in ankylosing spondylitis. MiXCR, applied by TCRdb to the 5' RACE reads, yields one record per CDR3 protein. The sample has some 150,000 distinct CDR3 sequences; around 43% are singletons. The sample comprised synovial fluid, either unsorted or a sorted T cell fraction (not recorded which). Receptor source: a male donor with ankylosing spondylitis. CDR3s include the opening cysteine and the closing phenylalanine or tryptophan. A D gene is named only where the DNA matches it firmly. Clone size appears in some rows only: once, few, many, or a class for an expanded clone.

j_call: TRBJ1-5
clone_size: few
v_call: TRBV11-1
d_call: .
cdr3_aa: CASSLIGEEGGSNQPQHF
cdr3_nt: TGTGCCAGCAGCTTAATCGGTGAGGAGGGAGGAAGCAATCAGCCCCAGCATTTT

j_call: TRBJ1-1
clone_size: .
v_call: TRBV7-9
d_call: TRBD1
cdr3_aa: CASSLAGAGGFITEAFF
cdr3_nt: TGTGCCAGCAGCTTAGCAGGAGCAGGGGGCTTTATAACTGAAGCTTTCTTT

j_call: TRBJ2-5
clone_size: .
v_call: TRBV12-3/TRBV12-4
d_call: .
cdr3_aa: CASSFRIQETQYF
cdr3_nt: TGTGCCAGCAGTTTTCGGATCCAAGAGACCCAGTACTTC

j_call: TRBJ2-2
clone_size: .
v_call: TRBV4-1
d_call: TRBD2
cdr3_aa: CASSSRLAGGYTGELFF
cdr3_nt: TGCGCCAGCAGCTCCCGTTTAGCGGGGGGTTACACCGGGGAGCTGTTTTTT

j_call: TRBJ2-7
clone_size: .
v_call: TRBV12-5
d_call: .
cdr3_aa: CARRTRSSYEQYF
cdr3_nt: TGTGCTAGGAGGACCAGAAGCTCCTACGAGCAGTACTTC

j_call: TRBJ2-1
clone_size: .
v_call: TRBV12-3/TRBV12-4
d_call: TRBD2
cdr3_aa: CASSPVAGSEQFF
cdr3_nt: TGTGCCAGCAGTCCCGTAGCGGGAAGTGAGCAGTTCTTC

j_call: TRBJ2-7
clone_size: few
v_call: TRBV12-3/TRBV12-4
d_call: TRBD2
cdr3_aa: CASSLPGLAVEQYF
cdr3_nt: TGTGCCAGCAGTCTACCGGGACTAGCGGTCGAGCAGTACTTC

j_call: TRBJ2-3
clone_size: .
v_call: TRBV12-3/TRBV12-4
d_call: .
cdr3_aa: CASTLLAGTDTQYF
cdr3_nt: TGTGCCAGCACCTTACTAGCAGGCACAGATACGCAGTATTTT

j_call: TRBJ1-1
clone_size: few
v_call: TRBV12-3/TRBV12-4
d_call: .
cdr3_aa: CASSTNTEAFF
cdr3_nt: TGTGCCAGCAGTACGAACACTGAAGCTTTCTTT

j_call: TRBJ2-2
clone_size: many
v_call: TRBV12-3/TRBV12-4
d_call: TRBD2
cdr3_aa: CASTGLAVIPANTGELFF
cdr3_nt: TGTGCCAGCACCGGACTAGCGGTGATCCCCGCGAACACCGGGGAGCTGTTTTTT

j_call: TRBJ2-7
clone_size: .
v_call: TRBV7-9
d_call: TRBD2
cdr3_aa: CASSLYTSEYYEQYF
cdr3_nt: TGTGCCAGCAGCTTATACACTAGCGAATACTACGAGCAGTACTTC